A single sample gave rise to the 14 T cell receptor beta chains below, sequenced in a study of blood T cells in healthy people across ages. Through a sample-barcoded 5' primer and a J-beta primer mix, a second PCR was run for roughly 6 to 12 cycles. TCRdb called the 5' RACE reads again in MiXCR, with one record for every CDR3 protein. The sample includes about 1,500,000 distinct CDR3 sequences, 28% of them seen just once. The sample consisted of blood. The receptor source for this set is a woman younger than 45 in good health.

This clonotype was counted once. V is TRBV20-1 and J is TRBJ2-3; D might be TRBD1 (6 bases). This CDR3 is 12 amino acids long. CDR1 is DFQATT, CDR2 SNEGSKA, per germline (reference sequence). Trimming pared 8 bases from V and 0 bases from J, leaving 9 bases between. The DNA for the CDR3 is TGCAGTCCGAGGGGGAGCACAGATACGCAGTATTTT. This translates into CSPRGSTDTQYF.

The V and J genes are TRBV20-1 and TRBJ1-2; 9 bases agree with TRBD1. The CDR3 contains 14 residues. Germline trimming cut 6 bases from V and 0 bases from J; bases unmatched to any gene: 5. CDR1 and CDR2 from the germline V gene are DFQATT and SNEGSKA (reference sequence). CDR3 sequence (DNA): TGCAGTGCCGGGACAGGGTTAGCTAACTATGGCTACACCTTC. Amino acid sequence: CSAGTGLANYGYTF.

The chain carries TRBV19 and TRBJ2-1; 8 bases are a match to TRBD2. The V gene end was trimmed by 4 bases and the J gene end by 6 bases; junction bases not matched to a gene: 8. The CDR3 covers 15 residues. The germline V gene has CDR1 LNHDA and CDR2 SQIVND (reference sequence). The CDR3 region is CASSNVRRGANEQFF. DNA for the CDR3: TGTGCCAGTAGTAACGTCCGGCGGGGGGCCAATGAGCAGTTCTTC.

The chain uses TRBV6-2 or TRBV6-3 and TRBJ1-2; a weak D match, TRBD1 (6 bases). CDR1 is MNHEY and CDR2 is SVGEGT in the germline V gene. V lost 3 bases to trimming and J lost 6 bases, with 14 bases between them. The CDR3 has 14 residues. The CDR3 loop reads CASSYFSEGDGYTF. For the CDR3, the DNA is TGTGCCAGCAGTTATTTTTCGGAGGGGGATGGCTACACCTTC.

V is TRBV12-5 and J is TRBJ1-1; D gene ambiguous. Trimming took off 2 bases at V and 0 bases at J, with 4 bases between the two ends. The CDR3 runs 13 residues. CDR1 is LGHNT and CDR2 is FRNRAP in the germline V gene. The CDR3, as DNA: TGTGCTAGTGGTTTGCAGTTGAACACTGAAGCTTTCTTT. Protein: CASGLQLNTEAFF.

The rearrangement joins TRBV7-2 to TRBJ2-7; D might be TRBD1 (6 bases). The J call may be incorrect, as the DNA end agrees better with TRBJ2-5. Per the germline V gene, CDR1 is SGHTA and CDR2 is FQGNSA. The length of the CDR3 is 15 residues. The CDR3 DNA follows: TGTGCCAGCAGCCGCCCGACAGGCCGAGGGGAGACCCAGTACTTC. Encoded protein: CASSRPTGRGETQYF.

This clonotype was counted a few times. The rearrangement links TRBV29-1 to TRBJ1-1, with D hard to call. The CDR3 is 15 amino acids. Germline V gene data show CDR1 as SQVTM and CDR2 as ANQGSEA. V was trimmed by 3 bases and J by 0 bases, leaving 14 bases between them. The chain's CDR3 is CSVDKANRVNTEAFF. The CDR3 DNA reads TGCAGCGTTGATAAGGCTAATCGAGTGAACACTGAAGCTTTCTTT. The variable domain in full, completed from reference TRBV29-1 and TRBJ1-1, reads SAVISQKPSRDICQRGTSLTIQCQVDSQVTMMFWYRQQPGQSLTLIATANQGSEATYESGFVIDKFPISRPNLTFSTLTVSNMSPEDSSIYLCSVDKANRVNTEAFFGQGTRLTVV.

Many counts were recorded for this clonotype. CDR3 DNA: TGTGCCAGCAGTTTATCCACACGCCCCCTGGATGGCTACACCTTC. Translation: CASSLSTRPLDGYTF. The V gene is TRBV27, the J gene TRBJ1-2, with unresolved D. The CDR3 has 15 amino acids. Germline V gene lookup returns CDR1 MNHEY and CDR2 SMNVEV (reference sequence). V was pared by 0 bases and J by 6 bases, with 14 bases between.

The chain combines TRBV5-1 with TRBJ2-3, with D maybe TRBD2 (6 bases). The germline gives CDR1 SGHRS, CDR2 YFSETQ. The V and J ends lost 7 bases and 5 bases respectively, with 20 bases between them. This CDR3 is 15 amino acids long. The chain's CDR3 is CASQRGSGRIDTQYF. In nucleotides, the CDR3 is TGCGCCAGCCAGCGAGGAAGCGGGCGCATAGATACGCAGTATTTT.

This chain joins TRBV4-1 and TRBJ1-1; D gene uncertain. Germline V gives CDR1 MGHRA, CDR2 YSYEKL. The CDR3 totals 17 residues. The ends were cut back, 0 bases at V and 4 bases at J, with 18 bases in the middle. The CDR3 sequence: CASSQDLRLPMGTEAFF. The CDR3 nucleotides are TGCGCCAGCAGCCAAGATTTGAGGTTGCCCATGGGCACTGAAGCTTTCTTT.

This clonotype was detected many times. V is TRBV7-2 and J is TRBJ2-1; weak D call: TRBD1 (5 bases). V was shortened by 6 bases and J by 9 bases, with 9 bases between the two germline ends. This CDR3 has 11 amino acids. Germline-derived CDR1 and CDR2 are SGHTA and FQGNSA. In DNA, the CDR3 is TGTGCCAGCAGTATAGGGGTTGAGCAGTTCTTC. It codes for CASSIGVEQFF.

This clonotype has more than one count but fewer than ten. The chain uses TRBV28 and TRBJ2-7; D tentatively fits TRBD1 or TRBD2 (6 bases each). V was trimmed by 8 bases and J by 5 bases, leaving 13 bases between them. The CDR3 contains 12 residues. Germline-derived CDR1 and CDR2 are MDHEN and SYDVKM. The CDR3 region has the DNA TGTGCCAGCGGGGGGCGGGCCAACGAGCAGTACTTC. This encodes CASGGRANEQYF.

This clonotype was seen more than once but under ten times. V gene TRBV2 combines with J gene TRBJ2-7; no clear D gene. V was cut by 7 bases and J by 2 bases, with 12 bases left in between. CDR1 and CDR2 (germline): SNHLY, FYNNEI. This CDR3 comprises 13 residues. CDR3 DNA sequence: TGTGCCAGCATTCGGAGTACTACCTACGAGCAGTACTTC. It specifies CASIRSTTYEQYF.

This clonotype came up a few times. This chain links TRBV10-3 with TRBJ1-1; D not resolved. The CDR3 consists of 13 residues. Germline V gives CDR1 ENHRY, CDR2 SYGVKD. Trimming took off 4 bases at V and 1 base at J, with 7 bases between the two ends. Here the CDR3 DNA reads TGTGCCATCAGTGTCACTCCGAACACTGAAGCTTTCTTT. Encoded protein: CAISVTPNTEAFF.